This T cell receptor beta chain emerged from a study of shared clonotypes between healthy human individuals. Over several immunoSEQ plates, each subset's genomic DNA was distributed in even portions. Authors' analysis steps: Filtering differed, since immunoSEQ gave only junction sequences and no quality scores. The assay was immunoSEQ multiplex PCR, and TCRdb's table has in-frame clones only and misses some. The V and J calls and clone size were taken over from that table, and D and trimming were inferred from the DNA. The sample holds approximately 2,000,000 clones, about 94% seen once. In the naive CD8 group, cells lacked CD45RO and were positively selected for CCR7, so terminally differentiated effector memory CD45RA+ cells were left out. Everyone who donated was a Caucasian adult who lived in Nashville, Tennessee. V was clipped by 5 bases and J by 3 bases; unmatched bases: 9. The CDR3 loop spans 15 amino acids. From germline, CDR1 is MNHEY and CDR2 SMNVEV (reference sequence).

Sequencing was done on a sample of naive CD8+ T cells from PBMCs. The clonotype was recovered from a man aged 18 to 30 in good health. Some clones in this sample may be carry-over from other donors' samples. This chain joins TRBV27 and TRBJ1-2; 7 bases are a match to TRBD1. The CDR3 DNA reads TGTGCCAGCAGTGAGCGTCCCGGGACAGACTATGGCTACACCTTC. This gives the protein CASSERPGTDYGYTF.